In this sample, the clone carrying this TCR beta chain turned up a few times. Its antigen remains unidentified. This specimen includes other DNA sequences encoding the same CDR3. This sample stems from a study of shared clonotypes between healthy human individuals. Whole-study findings and limits: Rarefaction revealed incomplete sorted-subset sequencing despite large depth. Generation probability values for non-shared clonotypes were lower than those for clonotypes shared by all four donors.

Germline V CDR1 and CDR2: SQVTM, ANQGSEA. The CDR3 is 13 amino acids. J was trimmed by 3 bases and V by 7 bases; bases with no gene match: 4. Sequencing was at deep level. Method: immunoSEQ multiplex PCR; TCRdb's copy keeps in-frame clones and lacks some. Of around 100,000 clones listed, around two thirds are singletons. Material: memory CD8+ T cells sorted from blood. The subset is: CD45RO+ cells pooled with CCR7-negative TemRA cells. The V and J genes are TRBV29-1 and TRBJ2-2; 8 bases map to TRBD1. This sequence originates from a woman aged 30 to 39 in good health. This CDR3 is CSGQGADTGELFF. The CDR3, as DNA: TGCAGCGGTCAGGGGGCCGACACCGGGGAGCTGTTTTTT.